The following is a T cell receptor (beta chain) sequence with its context. Its antigen remains unidentified. This specimen belongs to a study of T cell repertoires in cytomegalovirus infection. Study information: Carrying CMV and the relevant HLA type showed in public TCR beta signatures.

The CDR3 loop spans 14 amino acids. V shed 7 bases, J shed 5 bases, and the junction held 8 bases outside the gene matches. Overall study results and limits: In two of eight donors, the top clonotype was HLA-C-restricted CMV-specific.

One entry per CDR3 protein results from TCRdb running MiXCR on the reads. The data show approximately 730,000 distinct CDR3 sequences, around 32% seen once. This specimen consisted of cultured PBMCs, obtained from culture after CMV antigen stimulation. The rearrangement joins TRBV12-3 or TRBV12-4 to TRBJ1-1, with TRBD1 matching 9 bases. The source of this sequence is a human donor in good health (CMV status not recorded). Some clones in this sample may be carry-over from other donors' samples. Here the CDR3 DNA reads TGTGCCAGCACCACGGGACAGGGAATGACTGAAGCTTTCTTT. Protein: CASTTGQGMTEAFF.